A selection of T cell receptor beta chains follows, all from one sample in a study of regulatory T cells in long-lasting Graves disease. TCRdb reprocessed the multiplex PCR reads with MiXCR, giving one entry per CDR3 protein. This table holds around 480,000 distinct CDR3 sequences, about a sixth found once. Separately, the same data were catalogued under a study of T cells in Graves' hyperthyroidism and ophthalmopathy.

The source was peripheral blood mononuclear cells (PBMCs), collected at new diagnosis, from a patient treated with antithyroid drugs. These receptors originate from a man in his forties or fifties with Graves disease. CDR3s include the opening cysteine and the closing phenylalanine or tryptophan. Each record gives: CDR3 DNA, CDR3 protein, D gene, V gene, CDR3 length, clone size, J gene. The D gene is left open where the match is weak. Clone size, where shown, is once, few, many, or a class for clones that have expanded.

cdr3_nt: TGTGCCAGCAGCGTAGGTGGTCCCTCCTACGAGCAGTACTTC
cdr3_aa: CASSVGGPSYEQYF
d_call: -
v_call: TRBV9
cdr3_length: 14
clone_size: -
j_call: TRBJ2-7

cdr3_nt: TGCGCCAGCAGGACAACCGGGACAGGGGTTAATGAGCAGTTCTTC
cdr3_aa: CASRTTGTGVNEQFF
d_call: TRBD1
v_call: TRBV5-1
cdr3_length: 15
clone_size: many
j_call: TRBJ2-1

cdr3_nt: TGCAGTGCTAGTCCTAGCGGATCCTACGAGCAGTACTTC
cdr3_aa: CSASPSGSYEQYF
d_call: TRBD2
v_call: TRBV20-1
cdr3_length: 13
clone_size: many
j_call: TRBJ2-7

cdr3_nt: TGTGCCAGCAGTTTATGGGGGGGGCGGGAGTACTTC
cdr3_aa: CASSLWGGREYF
d_call: -
v_call: TRBV28
cdr3_length: 12
clone_size: many
j_call: TRBJ2-7

cdr3_nt: TGTGCCAGCAGCGAACTCGGGACGGTGGGATGGGAGCTGTTTTTT
cdr3_aa: CASSELGTVGWELFF
d_call: -
v_call: TRBV5-6
cdr3_length: 15
clone_size: many
j_call: TRBJ2-2

cdr3_nt: TGCAGTGCCAATTTTGAACGCGGACTAGCCGGTGGCACAGATACGCAGTATTTT
cdr3_aa: CSANFERGLAGGTDTQYF
d_call: TRBD2
v_call: TRBV20-1
cdr3_length: 18
clone_size: -
j_call: TRBJ2-3

cdr3_nt: TGTGCCAGTACGGAGCAAGCGGGATTCGGAGAGCAGTACTTC
cdr3_aa: CASTEQAGFGEQYF
d_call: TRBD2
v_call: TRBV19
cdr3_length: 14
clone_size: -
j_call: TRBJ2-7

cdr3_nt: TGTGCCAGCAGCTTAGTGCATGGACTAGACGTCGGGGAGCTGTTTTTT
cdr3_aa: CASSLVHGLDVGELFF
d_call: TRBD2
v_call: TRBV7-2
cdr3_length: 16
clone_size: -
j_call: TRBJ2-2

cdr3_nt: TGCAGTGCTGCCGGGCCAGTTCGTCGCAATCAGCCCCAGCATTTT
cdr3_aa: CSAAGPVRRNQPQHF
d_call: -
v_call: TRBV20-1
cdr3_length: 15
clone_size: many
j_call: TRBJ1-5

cdr3_nt: TGCAGTGCTCGCCGCATCCTTCCAAACGACGAGACCCAGTACTTC
cdr3_aa: CSARRILPNDETQYF
d_call: -
v_call: TRBV20-1
cdr3_length: 15
clone_size: many
j_call: TRBJ2-5

cdr3_nt: TGTGCCAGCAGCTTTTACAGGGGGGTGAGCTCCTACGAGCAGTACTTC
cdr3_aa: CASSFYRGVSSYEQYF
d_call: TRBD1
v_call: TRBV5-1
cdr3_length: 16
clone_size: few
j_call: TRBJ2-7

cdr3_nt: TGTGCCAGTAGTAGAGGGGATGCCAAAAACATTCAGTACTTC
cdr3_aa: CASSRGDAKNIQYF
d_call: -
v_call: TRBV19
cdr3_length: 14
clone_size: -
j_call: TRBJ2-4

cdr3_nt: TGTGCCAGCAGCAACACAGGGCCCGGGGAAAAACTGTTTTTT
cdr3_aa: CASSNTGPGEKLFF
d_call: -
v_call: TRBV5-1
cdr3_length: 14
clone_size: few
j_call: TRBJ1-4

cdr3_nt: TGTGCCAGCAGTCCCGGACTAGCGGGAGACTCAGATACGCAGTATTTT
cdr3_aa: CASSPGLAGDSDTQYF
d_call: TRBD2
v_call: TRBV2
cdr3_length: 16
clone_size: many
j_call: TRBJ2-3

cdr3_nt: TGTGCCAGTAGTAGGCTAGCGGGAGCCATCTACAATGAGCAGTTCTTC
cdr3_aa: CASSRLAGAIYNEQFF
d_call: TRBD2
v_call: TRBV19
cdr3_length: 16
clone_size: few
j_call: TRBJ2-1

cdr3_nt: TGTGCCAGCAAACTAGCGGGGGGGAGAGCCAAAAACATTCAGTACTTC
cdr3_aa: CASKLAGGRAKNIQYF
d_call: TRBD2
v_call: TRBV6-2/TRBV6-3
cdr3_length: 16
clone_size: -
j_call: TRBJ2-4

cdr3_nt: TGTGCCATCAGTGTCGGAGCGGGAGCTGACAATGAGCAGTTCTTC
cdr3_aa: CAISVGAGADNEQFF
d_call: TRBD2
v_call: TRBV10-3
cdr3_length: 15
clone_size: many
j_call: TRBJ2-1

cdr3_nt: TGTGCCACCAGCAGAGGGCTGAATAGCAATCAGCCCCAGCATTTT
cdr3_aa: CATSRGLNSNQPQHF
d_call: -
v_call: TRBV15
cdr3_length: 15
clone_size: -
j_call: TRBJ1-5

cdr3_nt: TGTGCCAGCAGCTTACCCAGGGGGCGTGAGCAGTTCTTC
cdr3_aa: CASSLPRGREQFF
d_call: TRBD1
v_call: TRBV2
cdr3_length: 13
clone_size: many
j_call: TRBJ2-1

cdr3_nt: TGTGCCAGTAGTCAAAACAGGGCCCCCGGGGAGCTGTTTTTT
cdr3_aa: CASSQNRAPGELFF
d_call: -
v_call: TRBV19
cdr3_length: 14
clone_size: -
j_call: TRBJ2-2

cdr3_nt: TGTGCCTTTCGCTTGATAGCGGGTCGCTACGAGCAGTACTTC
cdr3_aa: CAFRLIAGRYEQYF
d_call: TRBD2
v_call: TRBV30
cdr3_length: 14
clone_size: many
j_call: TRBJ2-7

cdr3_nt: TGTGCCAGCAGCCCCGGACTAGCGGGAGCGAGCTTCGAGCAGTACTTC
cdr3_aa: CASSPGLAGASFEQYF
d_call: TRBD2
v_call: TRBV2
cdr3_length: 16
clone_size: many
j_call: TRBJ2-7

cdr3_nt: TGTGCCAGCAGCTTATTCAAGGACAGGGTCGAAACTAATGAAAAACTGTTTTTT
cdr3_aa: CASSLFKDRVETNEKLFF
d_call: TRBD1
v_call: TRBV7-9
cdr3_length: 18
clone_size: -
j_call: TRBJ1-4

cdr3_nt: TGTGCCAGCAGCTTAGGTATCTGGTCAGATACGCAGTATTTT
cdr3_aa: CASSLGIWSDTQYF
d_call: -
v_call: TRBV7-8
cdr3_length: 14
clone_size: many
j_call: TRBJ2-3

cdr3_nt: TGTGCCAGCAGTTTAGGCCGACTGTCGAACACTGAAGCTTTCTTT
cdr3_aa: CASSLGRLSNTEAFF
d_call: -
v_call: TRBV28
cdr3_length: 15
clone_size: many
j_call: TRBJ1-1

cdr3_nt: TGTGCCAGCAGTGGCTTAAGGGGAAGACCGGGACTAGCCAAAAACATTCAGTACTTC
cdr3_aa: CASSGLRGRPGLAKNIQYF
d_call: -
v_call: TRBV2
cdr3_length: 19
clone_size: many
j_call: TRBJ2-4

cdr3_nt: TGTGCCAGCAGTTTACACTCAGGCAGCCTGAACACTGAAGCTTTCTTT
cdr3_aa: CASSLHSGSLNTEAFF
d_call: -
v_call: TRBV7-3
cdr3_length: 16
clone_size: -
j_call: TRBJ1-1

cdr3_nt: TGTGCCAGCAGCTCTACCCCGGGACAAAATGAGCAGTTCTTC
cdr3_aa: CASSSTPGQNEQFF
d_call: -
v_call: TRBV7-9
cdr3_length: 14
clone_size: many
j_call: TRBJ2-1

cdr3_nt: TGTGCCACCAGTGACGCGGGACCGCGTTACAATGAGCAGTTCTTC
cdr3_aa: CATSDAGPRYNEQFF
d_call: -
v_call: TRBV24-1
cdr3_length: 15
clone_size: -
j_call: TRBJ2-1

cdr3_nt: TGCGCCAGCAACGGCGGGACAACCTACGAGCAGTACTTC
cdr3_aa: CASNGGTTYEQYF
d_call: -
v_call: TRBV5-1
cdr3_length: 13
clone_size: many
j_call: TRBJ2-7

cdr3_nt: TGTGCCAGCAGTTTAGTGATGAGCACAGATACGCAGTATTTT
cdr3_aa: CASSLVMSTDTQYF
d_call: -
v_call: TRBV12-3/TRBV12-4
cdr3_length: 14
clone_size: many
j_call: TRBJ2-3

cdr3_nt: TGTGCCAGCAGAGCAGGGAGTAGCTGGGAGCAGTACTTC
cdr3_aa: CASRAGSSWEQYF
d_call: -
v_call: TRBV2
cdr3_length: 13
clone_size: many
j_call: TRBJ2-7

cdr3_nt: TGCAGTGCTAGACTAGCGGAGAGGTACGAGCAGTACTTC
cdr3_aa: CSARLAERYEQYF
d_call: TRBD2
v_call: TRBV20-1
cdr3_length: 13
clone_size: -
j_call: TRBJ2-7

cdr3_nt: TGTGCCTCAAGGGAGGACGAGAGCCAGCCCCAGCATTTT
cdr3_aa: CASREDESQPQHF
d_call: -
v_call: TRBV24-1
cdr3_length: 13
clone_size: -
j_call: TRBJ1-5

cdr3_nt: TGTGCCAGCAGCTTAAGCGGTGCTGGCCAGCCCTACGAGCAGTACTTC
cdr3_aa: CASSLSGAGQPYEQYF
d_call: -
v_call: TRBV7-2
cdr3_length: 16
clone_size: -
j_call: TRBJ2-7

cdr3_nt: TGTGCCTGGAGTGTACAGGGGTGGACTAATGAAAAACTGTTTTTT
cdr3_aa: CAWSVQGWTNEKLFF
d_call: TRBD1
v_call: TRBV30
cdr3_length: 15
clone_size: many
j_call: TRBJ1-4

cdr3_nt: TGCAGCGTTGAGGGTCAGGGGTACGGTCAGCCCCAGCATTTT
cdr3_aa: CSVEGQGYGQPQHF
d_call: -
v_call: TRBV29-1
cdr3_length: 14
clone_size: few
j_call: TRBJ1-5

cdr3_nt: TGTGCCAGCAGCTTAATTCAGAACACCGGGGAGCTGTTTTTT
cdr3_aa: CASSLIQNTGELFF
d_call: -
v_call: TRBV7-9
cdr3_length: 14
clone_size: many
j_call: TRBJ2-2

cdr3_nt: TGTGCCAGCTCACCAATAATTAAGGGGCACCTGAACACTGAAGCTTTCTTT
cdr3_aa: CASSPIIKGHLNTEAFF
d_call: -
v_call: TRBV18
cdr3_length: 17
clone_size: -
j_call: TRBJ1-1

cdr3_nt: TGTGCCAGCAGCTTATCCCCCTCTATGAGGGACACTGAAGCTTTCTTT
cdr3_aa: CASSLSPSMRDTEAFF
d_call: -
v_call: TRBV11-2
cdr3_length: 16
clone_size: many
j_call: TRBJ1-1

cdr3_nt: TGCAGTGCTGGGGGGGGAGTAGCGGGACTCTGGTTTCGGCAGTTCTTC
cdr3_aa: CSAGGGVAGLWFRQFF
d_call: TRBD2
v_call: TRBV20-1
cdr3_length: 16
clone_size: many
j_call: TRBJ2-1

cdr3_nt: TGCGCCACCACGGCGGCCTTGGCATCGGATGAGCAGTTCTTC
cdr3_aa: CATTAALASDEQFF
d_call: -
v_call: TRBV10-1
cdr3_length: 14
clone_size: many
j_call: TRBJ2-1

cdr3_nt: TGCGCCAGCAGCCAGGCCGGGACTAGCGGGGGCACAGATACGCAGTATTTT
cdr3_aa: CASSQAGTSGGTDTQYF
d_call: TRBD2
v_call: TRBV5-1
cdr3_length: 17
clone_size: many
j_call: TRBJ2-3

cdr3_nt: TGCGCCAGCAGCTTAGCCATAGCGGATTCCACAGATACGCAGTATTTT
cdr3_aa: CASSLAIADSTDTQYF
d_call: -
v_call: TRBV5-1
cdr3_length: 16
clone_size: many
j_call: TRBJ2-3

cdr3_nt: TGTGCCAGCAGTCCAGGTTGGGGAGGGGCCTACGAGCAGTACTTC
cdr3_aa: CASSPGWGGAYEQYF
d_call: TRBD2
v_call: TRBV27
cdr3_length: 15
clone_size: many
j_call: TRBJ2-7

cdr3_nt: TGTGCCAGCAGCCGTCGCCGAGGCATCGAGCAGTACTTC
cdr3_aa: CASSRRRGIEQYF
d_call: -
v_call: TRBV11-2
cdr3_length: 13
clone_size: -
j_call: TRBJ2-7

cdr3_nt: TGTGCCAGCACCGTCACAGATACGCAGTATTTT
cdr3_aa: CASTVTDTQYF
d_call: -
v_call: TRBV12-3/TRBV12-4
cdr3_length: 11
clone_size: many
j_call: TRBJ2-3

cdr3_nt: TGTGCCAGCAGCCAACTTGCGGGAGGGCTTTCGAATGAGCAGTTCTTC
cdr3_aa: CASSQLAGGLSNEQFF
d_call: TRBD2
v_call: TRBV7-2
cdr3_length: 16
clone_size: many
j_call: TRBJ2-1

cdr3_nt: TGTGCCAGCAGTCCCGGGATCCTTAACGCCTACGAGCAGTACTTC
cdr3_aa: CASSPGILNAYEQYF
d_call: -
v_call: TRBV6-2/TRBV6-3
cdr3_length: 15
clone_size: few
j_call: TRBJ2-7

cdr3_nt: TGTGCCAGCAGTTTATCCCGGTCCAGCAATCAGCCCCAGCATTTT
cdr3_aa: CASSLSRSSNQPQHF
d_call: -
v_call: TRBV12-3/TRBV12-4
cdr3_length: 15
clone_size: few
j_call: TRBJ1-5

cdr3_nt: TGCAGTGCTAGAGATCAGTCGGACAGGCTAAATGAGCAGTTCTTC
cdr3_aa: CSARDQSDRLNEQFF
d_call: TRBD1
v_call: TRBV20-1
cdr3_length: 15
clone_size: -
j_call: TRBJ2-1

cdr3_nt: TGTGCCAGCAGGGGGGTTGGAACCTACGAGCAGTACTTC
cdr3_aa: CASRGVGTYEQYF
d_call: -
v_call: TRBV12-3/TRBV12-4
cdr3_length: 13
clone_size: many
j_call: TRBJ2-7

cdr3_nt: TGTGCCAGCAGTTCCCCAGCCGGGACAGGGGCCTATGGCTACACCTTC
cdr3_aa: CASSSPAGTGAYGYTF
d_call: TRBD1
v_call: TRBV28
cdr3_length: 16
clone_size: -
j_call: TRBJ1-2

cdr3_nt: TGTGCCAGCAGCTTACAGGGTAAGAGTGAAGCTTTCTTT
cdr3_aa: CASSLQGKSEAFF
d_call: -
v_call: TRBV7-9
cdr3_length: 13
clone_size: few
j_call: TRBJ1-1

cdr3_nt: TGTGCCAGCAGTGAAATAGCGGGTCCCACAGATACGCAGTATTTT
cdr3_aa: CASSEIAGPTDTQYF
d_call: TRBD2
v_call: TRBV6-2/TRBV6-3
cdr3_length: 15
clone_size: many
j_call: TRBJ2-3

cdr3_nt: TGTGCCAGCAGCCCCAGGGGGCTGGCCAAAAACATTCAGTACTTC
cdr3_aa: CASSPRGLAKNIQYF
d_call: TRBD1
v_call: TRBV7-2
cdr3_length: 15
clone_size: few
j_call: TRBJ2-4

cdr3_nt: TGTGCCAGCAGCTTAATGCGACCTGGCAATGAGCAGTTCTTC
cdr3_aa: CASSLMRPGNEQFF
d_call: -
v_call: TRBV11-3
cdr3_length: 14
clone_size: many
j_call: TRBJ2-1

cdr3_nt: TGCAGTGCTCAAGTGGTCACTGAAGCTTTCTTT
cdr3_aa: CSAQVVTEAFF
d_call: -
v_call: TRBV20-1
cdr3_length: 11
clone_size: few
j_call: TRBJ1-1

cdr3_nt: TGTGCCACCAGCAGACCCGGGACTAGCGGGAGGGACTACAATGAGCAGTTCTTC
cdr3_aa: CATSRPGTSGRDYNEQFF
d_call: TRBD2
v_call: TRBV15
cdr3_length: 18
clone_size: many
j_call: TRBJ2-1

cdr3_nt: TGCAGCGTTGTTTGGCAGGGAGGAGATGGCTACACCTTC
cdr3_aa: CSVVWQGGDGYTF
d_call: -
v_call: TRBV29-1
cdr3_length: 13
clone_size: -
j_call: TRBJ1-2